The 21 T cell receptor beta chains listed next were all sequenced from one sample in a study of shared clonotypes between healthy human individuals. The table came from immunoSEQ multiplex PCR; TCRdb's copy has only in-frame clones and leaves some out. The sample holds some 680,000 clones; 73% are singletons and the top ten take about 1.8%. The sample consisted of memory CD4+ T cells sorted from blood. Subset meaning: CD45RA-negative fraction. These receptors all come from a woman between 25 and 40 years old in good health.

The chain carries TRBV19 and TRBJ1-2, with a possible D match to TRBD1 (5 bases). Germline CDR1 and CDR2: LNHDA and SQIVND (reference sequence). V lost 3 bases, J lost 7 bases, and 21 bases lay in between. The CDR3 covers 16 residues. The CDR3 nucleotides are TGTGCCAGTAGTATCGCCCCCAGGAGACACGGGGGTGGCTACACCTTC. Its protein product is CASSIAPRRHGGGYTF.

A note on this clone: Mismatch with germline at one junction end may stem from a read error. Other nucleotide sequences from this sample produce the same CDR3. The chain employs TRBV20-1 and TRBJ2-7; unclear D gene. Germline CDR1 DFQATT, CDR2 SNEGSKA (reference sequence). The CDR3 contains 10 residues. The CDR3 DNA is TGCAGTGCAAGAGATTACGAGCAGTACTTC. It specifies CSARDYEQYF.

This clone was counted once. J is TRBJ2-1 and V is TRBV7-2, with D perhaps matching TRBD2 (6 bases). V was clipped by 5 bases and J by 6 bases, with 17 bases between them. The CDR3 is 15 amino acids. CDR1 and CDR2 from the germline V gene are SGHTA and FQGNSA. CDR3 amino acids: CASSQTALAPNEQFF. The CDR3 nucleotides are TGTGCCAGCAGCCAAACCGCACTAGCCCCCAATGAGCAGTTCTTC.

Only a few counts were recorded for this clone. This sample includes further DNA sequences coding for the same CDR3. V usage is TRBV28 and J usage is TRBJ1-5; D unresolved. Between the trimmed V and J ends, which lost 5 bases and 5 bases, there was a span of 10 bases. The CDR3 extends over 13 amino acids. Germline loops: CDR1 MDHEN, CDR2 SYDVKM. The CDR3 region is CASSPYSDQPQHF. The CDR3 bases are TGTGCCAGCAGTCCCTATTCAGATCAGCCCCAGCATTTT.

The J gene is TRBJ1-1, the V gene TRBV30; weak D call: TRBD1 (5 bases). Trimming pared 6 bases from V and 4 bases from J, leaving 21 bases between. This CDR3 comprises 15 residues. Per germline, CDR1 GTSNPN and CDR2 SVGIG (reference sequence). The CDR3 DNA sequence: TGTGCCTGCCCCGCCGAATACGCAGGGACCACTGAAGCTTTCTTT. Translating gives CACPAEYAGTTEAFF.

The V and J genes are TRBV10-3 and TRBJ2-3; 14 positions agree with TRBD2. V was pared by 4 bases and J by 3 bases, with 9 bases of the junction left unmatched. Germline V CDR1 and CDR2: ENHRY, SYGVKD. CDR3 length: 18 amino acids. The chain's CDR3 is CAISGGLAGGQGTDTQYF. For the CDR3, the DNA is TGTGCCATCAGTGGAGGACTAGCGGGAGGACAGGGGACAGATACGCAGTATTTT.

The chain recombines TRBV28 with TRBJ1-5; D unresolved. This CDR3 has 13 amino acids. The germline V and J ends were trimmed by 7 bases and 3 bases, with 10 bases remaining between them. Germline V gene lookup returns CDR1 MDHEN and CDR2 SYDVKM. The CDR3 protein is CASTSQINQPQHF. The CDR3 region has the DNA TGTGCCAGCACTTCGCAGATCAATCAGCCCCAGCATTTT.

This clone was seen a single time. This chain links TRBV28 with TRBJ2-4; 11 bases map to TRBD2. V lost 5 bases and J lost 6; bases outside the gene matches: 3. Germline V lookup: CDR1 MDHEN, CDR2 SYDVKM. The CDR3 contains 14 residues. CDR3 amino acids: CASSLGTSGNIQYF. The DNA for the CDR3 is TGTGCCAGCAGTCTCGGGACTAGCGGAAACATTCAGTACTTC.

This clone was seen only once. The rearrangement uses TRBV4-1 and TRBJ2-5, with 8 positions matching TRBD2. J lost 5 bases, V lost 0 bases, and 11 bases had no gene match. CDR1 and CDR2 (germline): MGHRA, YSYEKL. CDR3 length equals 17 residues. CDR3 sequence (DNA): TGCGCCAGCAGCCAAGAAGTTACCGCGGGGGGTCGGGAGACCCAGTACTTC. This gives the protein CASSQEVTAGGRETQYF.

This chain links TRBV6-1 with TRBJ2-7; unclear D gene. In germline, CDR1 is MNHNS, CDR2 SASEGT. Trimming stripped 7 bases from V and 3 bases from J, with 7 bases between. The CDR3 extends over 11 amino acids. CDR3 sequence: CASILHYEQYF. The DNA for the CDR3 is TGTGCCAGCATTCTTCACTACGAGCAGTACTTC.

The genes are TRBV11-2 and TRBJ2-5; maybe TRBD2 (6 bases). This CDR3 is built from 15 residues. Trimming cost V 1 base and J 5 bases, with 14 bases left between them. The germline V gene encodes CDR1 SGHAT and CDR2 FQNNGV. CDR3 sequence (DNA): TGTGCCAGCAGCTTAGTAGTAGGGACTGGGGAGACCCAGTACTTC. As protein: CASSLVVGTGETQYF. Complete variable domain (other parts from reference TRBV11-2 and TRBJ2-5): EAGVAQSPRYKIIEKRQSVAFWCNPISGHATLYWYQQILGQGPKLLIQFQNNGVVDDSQLPKDRFSAERLKGVDSTLKIQPAKLEDSAVYLCASSLVVGTGETQYFGPGTRLLVL.

The V gene is TRBV28, the J gene TRBJ1-1; the D gene is possibly TRBD1 (6 bases). CDR1 and CDR2 from the germline V gene are MDHEN and SYDVKM. The V end lost 5 bases, the J end lost 4 bases, and 17 bases lay between the germline ends. This CDR3 is built from 15 residues. The CDR3 DNA is TGTGCCAGCAGTCCCACTGGCAGGGGAGTCACTGAAGCTTTCTTT. The encoded protein is CASSPTGRGVTEAFF.

The chain employs TRBV29-1 and TRBJ1-1; the match to TRBD1 covers 8 bases. Germline trimming cut 5 bases from V and 4 bases from J; bases unmatched to any gene: 6. This CDR3 comprises 13 residues. Germline V gives CDR1 SQVTM, CDR2 ANQGSEA. CDR3 sequence reads: CSVHKQGGTEAFF. DNA of the CDR3: TGCAGCGTTCACAAACAGGGGGGCACTGAAGCTTTCTTT.

The chain carries TRBV5-6 and TRBJ1-1; D is unresolved. This CDR3 comprises 12 residues. The V end lost 6 bases, the J end lost 2 bases, and 8 bases lay between the germline ends. Germline V gene lookup returns CDR1 SGHDT and CDR2 YYEEEE. This chain's CDR3 is CASTSRNTEAFF. The CDR3 DNA sequence: TGTGCCAGCACCAGCCGTAACACTGAAGCTTTCTTT. Together with reference TRBV5-6 and TRBJ1-1, the CDR3 gives the full variable domain: DAGVTQSPTHLIKTRGQQVTLRCSPKSGHDTVSWYQQALGQGPQFIFQYYEEEERQRGNFPDRFSGHQFPNYSSELNVNALLLGDSALYLCASTSRNTEAFFGQGTRLTVV.

This chain joins TRBV18 and TRBJ1-1; possible D gene TRBD1, 6 bases. Trimming removed 2 bases from V and 7 bases from J, with 17 bases in between. CDR1 KGHSH and CDR2 LQKENI come from the germline V gene. This CDR3 has 15 amino acids. The CDR3 protein is CASSPMAGDLGEAFF. The CDR3 DNA reads as TGTGCCAGCTCACCAATGGCAGGGGATTTGGGTGAAGCTTTCTTT.

Only a few counts were recorded for this clone. This chain uses TRBV5-4 with TRBJ1-1; TRBD1 is a possible D gene (5 bases). Trimming pared 1 base from V and 3 bases from J, leaving 13 bases between. The CDR3 sequence is 15 residues long. Per the germline V gene, CDR1 is SGHNT and CDR2 is YYREEE (reference sequence). DNA of the CDR3: TGTGCCAGCAGCTTGTCGACAGCTTTTCACACTGAAGCTTTCTTT. Encoded protein: CASSLSTAFHTEAFF.

The chain recombines TRBV10-3 with TRBJ2-4, with 11 positions matching TRBD2. The germline V gene has CDR1 ENHRY and CDR2 SYGVKD. V lost 4 bases, J lost 7 bases, and 3 bases stayed unmatched. The CDR3 is 14 amino acids. The CDR3 spells CAISASGRPNIQYF. For the CDR3, the DNA is TGTGCCATCAGTGCTAGCGGGAGGCCCAACATTCAGTACTTC.

CDR3 sequence (DNA): TGTGCCAGCACAGACACTCGGAATCAGCCCCAGCATTTT. Amino acids: CASTDTRNQPQHF. The chain couples TRBV28 to TRBJ1-5, with D uncertain. CDR1 is MDHEN and CDR2 is SYDVKM in the germline V gene. Deletions cut 7 bases from V and 4 bases from J, with 11 bases between. This CDR3 has 13 residues.

The rearrangement links TRBV5-1 to TRBJ2-5, with D uncertain. CDR1 SGHRS and CDR2 YFSETQ come from the germline V gene. This CDR3 spans 16 amino acids. V dropped 0 bases and J dropped 0 bases, with 12 bases sitting between them. This CDR3 reads CASSLEGRTYQETQYF. The CDR3 DNA reads TGCGCCAGCAGCTTGGAGGGCAGGACGTACCAAGAGACCCAGTACTTC.

The rearrangement uses TRBV7-7 and TRBJ2-5, with D possibly being TRBD1 (6 bases). Germline CDR1 and CDR2: SSHAT and FNYEAQ (reference sequence). The CDR3 is 14 amino acids. V gave up 1 base and J gave up 5 bases, with 11 bases separating them. This CDR3 reads CASSLVGGGETQYF. Written as DNA, the CDR3 is TGTGCCAGCAGCTTAGTAGGGGGTGGGGAGACCCAGTACTTC.

A single count supports this clone. The CDR3 loop is CASSPREGAETQYF. The CDR3 DNA sequence: TGTGCCAGCAGCCCAAGGGAGGGGGCAGAGACCCAGTACTTC. The V gene is TRBV7-7, the J gene TRBJ2-5; D possibly matches TRBD1 or TRBD2 (7 bases each). The CDR3 extends over 14 amino acids. Per the germline V gene, CDR1 is SSHAT and CDR2 is FNYEAQ (reference sequence). Trimming removed 5 bases from V and 4 bases from J, with 14 bases in between. Filled out from reference TRBV7-7 and TRBJ2-5, the complete variable domain reads GAGVSQSPRYKVTKRGQDVTLRCDPISSHATLYWYQQALGQGPEFLTYFNYEAQPDKSGLPSDRFSAERPEGSISTLTIQRTEQRDSAMYRCASSPREGAETQYFGPGTRLLVL.